These 26 T cell receptor beta chains were all obtained from the same sample, sequenced in a study of spatial heterogeneity in lung cancer. TCRdb reprocessed the 5' RACE reads via MiXCR and lists one record per CDR3 protein. Found here are some 4,200 distinct CDR3 sequences, under 45% of them singletons; the top ten hold about a third. Study-wide results and limits: The number of expanded tumor alpha and beta chains correlated with mutation number.

Their recognized antigens are unknown. Described time point: sample taken at primary tumor resection. The sample was lung tumor tissue, taken at surgery. These receptors were taken from a male donor with early-stage non-small cell lung cancer.

The chain couples TRBV5-4 to TRBJ2-3, with 7 nucleotides matching TRBD1. The CDR3 sequence is 15 residues long. CDR1 and CDR2 from the germline V gene are SGHNT and YYREEE (reference sequence). V lost 3 bases to trimming and J lost 4 bases; unmatched junction nucleotides: 8. In DNA form, the CDR3 reads TGTGCCAGCAGCTCCTCAAAACAGGGGCCAGATACGCAGTATTTT. Translated: CASSSSKQGPDTQYF.

In its sample, this clonotype is medium-sized. CDR3 amino acids: CASSPSYILNTGELFF. The CDR3 DNA reads as TGTGCCAGCAGCCCCTCATACATATTGAACACCGGGGAGCTGTTTTTT. The chain uses TRBV5-6 and TRBJ2-2; D is ambiguous. V was cut by 4 bases and J by 1 base, with 14 bases left in between. Germline V gene lookup returns CDR1 SGHDT and CDR2 YYEEEE. The CDR3 spans 16 residues.

By share of the sample, this clonotype is medium-sized. One end of the junction does not line up with germline, which may come from a read error. The rearrangement links TRBV3-1 to TRBJ2-7, with a weak D call TRBD2 (6 bases). Germline CDR1 is LGHDT and CDR2 is YNNKEL (reference sequence). The CDR3 has 11 amino acids. CDR3 amino acids: CASSQGRERQF. DNA for the CDR3: TGTGCCAGCAGCCAAGGACGGGAGCGCCAATTC.

This clonotype is medium-sized by share. The chain couples TRBV20-1 to TRBJ2-7, with D unclear. V was trimmed by 4 bases and J by 2 bases, leaving 15 bases between them. This CDR3 spans 14 amino acids. Germline loops: CDR1 DFQATT, CDR2 SNEGSKA (reference sequence). The CDR3 loop is CSAKESPAAYEQYF. CDR3 nucleotides: TGCAGTGCTAAAGAGTCCCCGGCGGCCTACGAGCAGTACTTC.

This clonotype is labeled as large. The genes are TRBV20-1 and TRBJ1-2, with TRBD1 identical over 7 bases. CDR3 length equals 15 residues. Germline CDR1 is DFQATT and CDR2 is SNEGSKA (reference sequence). Unmatched junction bases numbered 12, after V lost 5 bases and J lost 3 bases. CDR3 DNA sequence: TGCAGTGCTCCGAGTGTTGGCGGGACAGACTATGGCTACACCTTC. It encodes CSAPSVGGTDYGYTF.

The rearrangement links TRBV11-2 to TRBJ1-1; D gene uncertain. Germline CDR1 and CDR2: SGHAT and FQNNGV. The CDR3 is made up of 15 amino acids. V was pared by 5 bases and J by 0 bases, with 13 bases between. CDR3 bases: TGTGCCAGCAGCAGCCTATCCACAGTGAACACTGAAGCTTTCTTT. Translated: CASSSLSTVNTEAFF. The complete variable domain, with remaining parts taken from reference TRBV11-2 and TRBJ1-1, reads EAGVAQSPRYKIIEKRQSVAFWCNPISGHATLYWYQQILGQGPKLLIQFQNNGVVDDSQLPKDRFSAERLKGVDSTLKIQPAKLEDSAVYLCASSSLSTVNTEAFFGQGTRLTVV.

The rearrangement joins TRBV12-3 or TRBV12-4 to TRBJ1-1, with 7 positions matching TRBD1. V gave up 1 base and J gave up 5 bases; unmatched junction bases: 13. CDR3 size: 17 residues. The CDR3 region is CASSLGKGSTRGTEAFF. In DNA, the CDR3 is TGTGCCAGCAGTTTAGGGAAGGGATCGACCAGGGGGACTGAAGCTTTCTTT.

This clonotype is categorized as medium-sized. The chain joins TRBV19 to TRBJ2-2; 7 bases map to TRBD2. The V gene's germline CDR1 is LNHDA and CDR2 SQIVND (reference sequence). The CDR3 contains 14 residues. V lost 4 bases and J lost 5; bases outside the gene matches: 4. The CDR3 DNA sequence: TGTGCCAGTAGTAGGGGACTACGGACCGGGGAGCTGTTTTTT. Translating gives CASSRGLRTGELFF.

A single count supports this clonotype. The V gene is TRBV11-2, the J gene TRBJ2-5, with unresolved D. V lost 1 base and J 0 bases, leaving 3 bases between the germline ends. This CDR3 contains 13 residues. The germline gives CDR1 SGHAT, CDR2 FQNNGV. CDR3 sequence: CASSLGDQETQYF. The CDR3 bases are TGTGCCAGCAGCTTAGGAGACCAAGAGACCCAGTACTTC.

The chain joins TRBV7-9 to TRBJ2-5; 10 nucleotides line up with TRBD2. Germline CDR1 is SEHNR and CDR2 is FQNEAQ (reference sequence). This CDR3 has 14 residues. J was trimmed by 7 bases and V by 10 bases; bases with no gene match: 12. CDR3 in DNA: TGTGCCATCCCCACGACTAGCGGGCAGGGGACCCAGTACTTC. Translating it yields CAIPTTSGQGTQYF.

The chain recombines TRBV2 with TRBJ1-5; tentative D call: TRBD1 (5 bases). CDR1 and CDR2 from the germline V gene are SNHLY and FYNNEI. This CDR3 is built from 15 residues. V lost 3 bases to trimming and J lost 5 bases, with 14 bases between them. CDR3 in DNA: TGTGCCAGCAGTGAGCAGGGATTGGGGTATCAGCCCCAGCATTTT. It translates to CASSEQGLGYQPQHF.

The chain combines TRBV2 with TRBJ2-1; 7 bases fit TRBD2. The CDR3 spans 14 residues. Germline V CDR1 and CDR2: SNHLY, FYNNEI. Trimming at V came to 2 bases and at J to 4 bases, leaving 2 bases not matched to a gene. Here the CDR3 DNA reads TGTGCCAGCAGTGAACGGGGGGAATACAATGAGCAGTTCTTC. Translation gives CASSERGEYNEQFF.

The J gene is TRBJ2-3, the V gene TRBV29-1; unclear D gene. Trimming took off 2 bases at V and 7 bases at J, with 10 bases between the two ends. CDR1 and CDR2 from the germline V gene are SQVTM and ANQGSEA. CDR3 length: 12 amino acids. Here the CDR3 reads CSVEKDDHTQYF. CDR3 nucleotides: TGCAGCGTTGAAAAGGACGATCATACGCAGTATTTT.

This sequence joins TRBV20-1 and TRBJ2-4; 12 bases map to TRBD2. V gave up 4 bases and J gave up 8 bases; unmatched junction bases: 6. The CDR3 covers 14 residues. Germline CDR1 DFQATT, CDR2 SNEGSKA (reference sequence). CDR3 protein: CSATSGGAADIQYF. In DNA form, the CDR3 reads TGCAGTGCTACTAGCGGGGGGGCCGCGGACATTCAGTACTTC.

There are a few counts of this clonotype. The chain recombines TRBV12-3 or TRBV12-4 with TRBJ2-2, with TRBD1 matching 9 bases. This CDR3 has 15 residues. The V gene end was trimmed by 3 bases and the J gene end by 8 bases; junction bases not matched to a gene: 7. The CDR3 is CASSFEQGAGGELFF. As DNA, the CDR3 is TGTGCCAGCAGTTTTGAACAGGGGGCAGGAGGGGAGCTGTTTTTT.

In this sample, this clonotype is large (0.1 to 1%). The genes are TRBV29-1 and TRBJ1-3, with D possibly TRBD1 on 6 matching bases. Trimming pared 6 bases from V and 2 bases from J, leaving 14 bases between. This CDR3 contains 14 residues. Germline V gives CDR1 SQVTM, CDR2 ANQGSEA. The CDR3 protein is CSVGGGTPGNTIYF. The CDR3 DNA reads TGCAGCGTCGGAGGGGGGACCCCTGGAAACACCATATATTTT.

In its sample, this clonotype was seen many times. V gene TRBV3-1 combines with J gene TRBJ2-2; TRBD1 matches at 8 bases. The J segment lost 3 bases and the V segment lost 2 bases, leaving 14 bases of the junction unmatched. There are 19 residues in the CDR3. Germline values: CDR1 LGHDT, CDR2 YNNKEL (reference sequence). The CDR3 region is CASSQRFTRQQGDTGELFF. The CDR3 region has the DNA TGTGCCAGCAGCCAAAGATTCACCCGGCAACAGGGGGACACCGGGGAGCTGTTTTTT.

This clonotype came up a few times. CDR3 in DNA: TGTGCCACCAACCTAGCGGGGGGGCCCGGTGAGCAGTACTTC. Protein: CATNLAGGPGEQYF. V gene TRBV2 combines with J gene TRBJ2-7, with 12 bases fitting TRBD2. The germline V gene has CDR1 SNHLY and CDR2 FYNNEI. CDR3 length: 14 amino acids. The trim removed 10 bases at V and 7 bases at J, leaving 11 bases unmatched.

A few counts support this clonotype. CDR3 DNA: TGTGCCAGCACCTCACAGGACAGCGACCCGCGGCAGTTCTTC. Protein: CASTSQDSDPRQFF. The J gene is TRBJ2-1, the V gene TRBV12-3 or TRBV12-4; a possible D gene is TRBD1 (6 bases). CDR3 length equals 14 residues. V lost 7 bases to trimming and J lost 12 bases, with 22 bases between them.

Judged by abundance, this clonotype is medium-sized. The rearrangement joins TRBV29-1 to TRBJ1-2, with a possible D match to TRBD1 (5 bases). Looked up from germline, CDR1 is SQVTM and CDR2 is ANQGSEA. V lost 6 bases, J lost 4 bases, and 18 bases lay in between. The CDR3 is 14 amino acids. The CDR3: CSVRRMGLLYGYTF. In nucleotides, the CDR3 is TGCAGCGTACGACGTATGGGGCTGCTCTATGGCTACACCTTC. The complete variable domain, with remaining parts taken from reference TRBV29-1 and TRBJ1-2, reads SAVISQKPSRDICQRGTSLTIQCQVDSQVTMMFWYRQQPGQSLTLIATANQGSEATYESGFVIDKFPISRPNLTFSTLTVSNMSPEDSSIYLCSVRRMGLLYGYTFGSGTRLTVV.

This clonotype was recorded a few times. The V call is TRBV7-9, the J call TRBJ2-3; the match to TRBD2 covers 9 bases. The CDR3 is made up of 16 amino acids. Germline CDR1 is SEHNR and CDR2 is FQNEAQ (reference sequence). V lost 1 base and J lost 2; bases outside the gene matches: 4. Here the CDR3 DNA reads TGTGCCAGCAGCTTAGGTGCTAGCGGGGCCACAGATACGCAGTATTTT. As protein: CASSLGASGATDTQYF.

Relative to its sample, this clonotype is large (0.1 to 1%). The chain combines TRBV20-1 with TRBJ2-1; TRBD2 agrees at 14 bases. This CDR3 is 14 amino acids long. V shed 5 bases and J 9 bases; nucleotides not matched to a gene: 6. The V gene's germline CDR1 is DFQATT and CDR2 SNEGSKA (reference sequence). The CDR3 region is CSALGLAGEGEQFF. CDR3 nucleotides: TGCAGTGCTCTGGGACTAGCGGGAGAGGGTGAGCAGTTCTTC.

The rearrangement links TRBV10-2 to TRBJ2-3, with D possibly TRBD2 on 5 matching bases. The CDR3 sequence is 14 residues long. V lost 3 bases and J 0 bases, leaving 7 bases between the germline ends. Germline CDR1 is WSHSY and CDR2 is SAAADI. The CDR3 loop reads CASSDRGSTDTQYF. CDR3 nucleotide sequence: TGCGCCAGCAGTGATCGGGGTAGCACAGATACGCAGTATTTT.

The chain couples TRBV5-1 to TRBJ2-7, with TRBD1 identical over 7 bases. Germline CDR1 is SGHRS and CDR2 is YFSETQ. Unmatched junction bases numbered 13, after V lost 4 bases and J lost 0 bases. The CDR3 consists of 17 residues. The CDR3 nucleotides are TGCGCCAGCAGCCGGGCCCAGGGACAGCCCTTCTCCTACGAGCAGTACTTC. This translates into CASSRAQGQPFSYEQYF.

The CDR3 is CASSPGQASYNEQFF. The CDR3 nucleotides are TGTGCCAGCAGCCCGGGACAGGCGTCGTACAATGAGCAGTTCTTC. The chain recombines TRBV7-8 with TRBJ2-1, with TRBD1 matching over 8 bases. Germline V lookup: CDR1 SGHVS, CDR2 FQNEAQ. CDR3 length: 15 residues. Losses at the gene ends were 5 bases for V and 4 bases for J; bases not matched to a gene: 7.

This clonotype was detected ten times or more. The chain combines TRBV7-3 with TRBJ2-7, with a weak D call TRBD1 (8 bases). The CDR3 covers 14 residues. Germline V gene data show CDR1 as SGHTA and CDR2 as FQGTGA. Between the trimmed V and J ends, which lost 4 bases and 5 bases, there was a span of 15 bases. CDR3 region: CASSSTGAGDEQYF. CDR3 sequence (DNA): TGTGCCAGCAGCTCGACAGGGGCGGGGGACGAGCAGTACTTC.